Listed here is a single TCR beta chain. Its antigen is unknown. This entry is derived from a study of post-analysis software for immune sequencing data. Overall study results and limits: In patients, TRBV5-6, TRBV5-1 and TRBV20-1 belonged to about five TRBV segments found more frequently than in controls.

Germline CDR1 and CDR2: LGHDT and YNNKEL (reference sequence). V trimming: 5 bases; J trimming: 5 bases; junction bases outside the gene matches: 8. The CDR3 runs to 16 residues. Every TCR beta cDNA library bore unique molecular identifiers. TCRdb passed the PCR reads through MiXCR, listing each CDR3 protein once. The data show roughly 700,000 distinct CDR3 sequences, 25% to 30% seen once. The source is a girl aged 5 to 17 with multiple sclerosis. The rearrangement uses TRBV3-1 and TRBJ2-5; the match to TRBD2 covers 13 bases. Sequencing was performed on blood. The CDR3: CASSSLLAGGSETQYF. The CDR3 nucleotides read TGTGCCAGCAGCTCACTACTAGCGGGGGGGAGCGAGACCCAGTACTTC.